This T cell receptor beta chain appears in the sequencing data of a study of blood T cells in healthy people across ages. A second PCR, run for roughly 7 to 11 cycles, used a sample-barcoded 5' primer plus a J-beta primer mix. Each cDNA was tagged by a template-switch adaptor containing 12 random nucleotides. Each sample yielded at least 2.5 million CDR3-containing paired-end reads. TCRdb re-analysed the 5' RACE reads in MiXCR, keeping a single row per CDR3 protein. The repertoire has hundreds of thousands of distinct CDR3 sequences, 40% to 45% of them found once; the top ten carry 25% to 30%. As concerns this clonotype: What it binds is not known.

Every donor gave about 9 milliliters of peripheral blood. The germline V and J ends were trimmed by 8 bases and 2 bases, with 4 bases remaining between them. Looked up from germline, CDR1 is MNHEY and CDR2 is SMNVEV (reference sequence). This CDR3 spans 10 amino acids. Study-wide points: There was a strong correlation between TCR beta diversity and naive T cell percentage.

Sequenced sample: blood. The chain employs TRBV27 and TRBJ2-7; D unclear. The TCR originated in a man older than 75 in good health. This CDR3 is CASGAYEQYF. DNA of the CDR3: TGTGCCAGCGGTGCCTACGAGCAGTACTTC.